This TCR beta chain was observed in a study of siplizumab effects on memory and regulatory T cells. On this clone: The antigen is undetermined.

Study results and caveats: Versus about 26% in controls, the mappable alloreactive CD4+ clones averaged about 69% Treg-derived with siplizumab.

Sequenced by immunoSEQ multiplex PCR; TCRdb stores in-frame clones only, minus some. Of about 99,000 clones in the sample, over 90% were seen once. The CDR3 length is 15 residues. This chain links TRBV21-1 with TRBJ1-5; the D call in the table, TRBD1, was not verified against the DNA. TRBV21-1 is tagged as a pseudogene. The TCR was taken from a human donor in good health. The source material was Tregs sorted from blood. The CDR3 DNA follows: TGTGCCAGCAGCGCCAGGGTGGACGGCAATCAGCCCCAGCATTTT. Its protein product is CASSARVDGNQPQHF.